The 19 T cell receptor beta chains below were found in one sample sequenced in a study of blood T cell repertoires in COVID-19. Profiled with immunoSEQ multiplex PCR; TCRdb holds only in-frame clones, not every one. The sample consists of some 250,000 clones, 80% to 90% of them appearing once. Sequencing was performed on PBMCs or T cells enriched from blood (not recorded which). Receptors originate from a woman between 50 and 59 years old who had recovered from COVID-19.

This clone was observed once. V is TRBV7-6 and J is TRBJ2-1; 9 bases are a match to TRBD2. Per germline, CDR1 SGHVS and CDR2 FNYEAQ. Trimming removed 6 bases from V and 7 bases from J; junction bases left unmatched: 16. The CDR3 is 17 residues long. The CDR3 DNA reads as TGTGCCAGCAGTTCACGGACTAGCGACATGTATGGGAATGAGCAGTTCTTC. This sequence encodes CASSSRTSDMYGNEQFF.

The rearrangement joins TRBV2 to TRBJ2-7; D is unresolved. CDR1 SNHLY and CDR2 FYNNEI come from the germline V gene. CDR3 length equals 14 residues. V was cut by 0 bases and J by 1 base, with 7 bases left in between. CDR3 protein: CASSEAPVSYEQYF. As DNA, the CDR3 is TGTGCCAGCAGTGAAGCGCCGGTTTCCTACGAGCAGTACTTC.

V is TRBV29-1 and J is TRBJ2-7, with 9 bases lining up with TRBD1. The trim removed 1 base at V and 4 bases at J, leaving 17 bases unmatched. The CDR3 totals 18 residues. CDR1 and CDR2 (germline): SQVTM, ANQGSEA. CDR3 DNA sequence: TGCAGCGTTGAAGTGTTCGGCACCCCGGGACAGGGCTCTTACGAGCAGTACTTC. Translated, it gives CSVEVFGTPGQGSYEQYF.

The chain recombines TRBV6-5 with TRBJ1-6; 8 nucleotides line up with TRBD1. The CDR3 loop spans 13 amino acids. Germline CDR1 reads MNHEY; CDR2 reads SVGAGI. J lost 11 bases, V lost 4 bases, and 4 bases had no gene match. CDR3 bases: TGTGCCAGCAGTTTCACAGGGGGAACACCCCTCCACTTT. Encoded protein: CASSFTGGTPLHF.

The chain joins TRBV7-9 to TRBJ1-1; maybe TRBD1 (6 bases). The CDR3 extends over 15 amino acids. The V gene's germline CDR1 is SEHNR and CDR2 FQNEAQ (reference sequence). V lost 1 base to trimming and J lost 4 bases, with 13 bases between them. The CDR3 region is CASSLGPGASTEAFF. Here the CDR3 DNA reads TGTGCCAGCAGCTTAGGGCCAGGGGCCAGCACTGAAGCTTTCTTT.

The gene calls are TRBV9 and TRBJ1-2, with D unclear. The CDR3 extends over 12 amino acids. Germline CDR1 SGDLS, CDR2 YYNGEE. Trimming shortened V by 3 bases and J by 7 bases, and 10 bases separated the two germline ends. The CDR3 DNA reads TGTGCCAGCAGCGCCTCAGTTCGTGGCTACACCTTC. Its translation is CASSASVRGYTF.

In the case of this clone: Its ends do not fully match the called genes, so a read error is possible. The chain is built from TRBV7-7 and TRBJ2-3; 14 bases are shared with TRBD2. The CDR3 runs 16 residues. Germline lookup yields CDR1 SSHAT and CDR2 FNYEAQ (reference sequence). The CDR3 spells CASSPGLAGGGDTQYF. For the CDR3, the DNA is TGTGCTAGCAGTCCCGGACTAGCGGGAGGTGGGGATACGCAGTATTTT.

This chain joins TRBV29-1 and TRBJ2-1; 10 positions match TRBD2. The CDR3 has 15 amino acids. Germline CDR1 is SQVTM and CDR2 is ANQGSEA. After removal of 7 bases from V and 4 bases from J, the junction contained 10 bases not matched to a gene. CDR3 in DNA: TGCAGCGCAAACCCAACTAGCGGGATGTACAATGAGCAGTTCTTC. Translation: CSANPTSGMYNEQFF.

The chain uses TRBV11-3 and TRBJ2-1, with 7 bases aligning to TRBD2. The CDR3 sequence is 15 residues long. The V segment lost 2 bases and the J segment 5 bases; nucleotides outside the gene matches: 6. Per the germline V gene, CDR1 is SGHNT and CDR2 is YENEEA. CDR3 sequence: CASSLMSSGNNEQFF. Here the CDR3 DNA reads TGTGCCAGCAGCTTAATGTCTAGCGGAAACAATGAGCAGTTCTTC.

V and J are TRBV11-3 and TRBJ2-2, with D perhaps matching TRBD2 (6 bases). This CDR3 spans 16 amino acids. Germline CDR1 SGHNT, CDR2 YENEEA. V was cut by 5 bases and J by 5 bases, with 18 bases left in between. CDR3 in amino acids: CASSVQGGMGTGELFF. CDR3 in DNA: TGTGCCAGCAGCGTCCAAGGCGGGATGGGGACCGGGGAGCTGTTTTTT.

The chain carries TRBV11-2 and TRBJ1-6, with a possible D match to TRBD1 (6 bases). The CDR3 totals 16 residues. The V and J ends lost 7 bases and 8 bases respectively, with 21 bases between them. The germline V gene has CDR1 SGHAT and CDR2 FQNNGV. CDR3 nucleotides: TGTGCCAGCACCCCGGGAGGGGGGACATCGGATTCACCCCTCCACTTT. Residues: CASTPGGGTSDSPLHF.

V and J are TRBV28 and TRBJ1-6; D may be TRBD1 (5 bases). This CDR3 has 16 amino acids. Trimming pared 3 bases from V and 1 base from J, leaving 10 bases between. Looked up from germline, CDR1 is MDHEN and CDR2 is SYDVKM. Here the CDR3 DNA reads TGTGCCAGCAGTTTTCGGGGGTTTTCCTATAATTCACCCCTCCACTTT. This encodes CASSFRGFSYNSPLHF.

The CDR3 here is CATSDSGQYSETQYF. CDR3 DNA: TGTGCCACCAGTGATTCTGGACAGTACTCCGAGACCCAGTACTTC. The chain combines TRBV24-1 with TRBJ2-5, with D possibly being TRBD1 (6 bases). Deletions cut 2 bases from V and 5 bases from J, with 14 bases between. The CDR3 is 15 residues long. The germline CDR1 and CDR2 sequences are KGHDR and SFDVKD.

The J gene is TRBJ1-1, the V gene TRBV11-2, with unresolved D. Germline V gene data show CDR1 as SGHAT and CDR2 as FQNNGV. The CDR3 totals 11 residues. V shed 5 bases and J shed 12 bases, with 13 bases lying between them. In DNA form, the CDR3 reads TGTGCCAGCAGCCTAATCTCCATTTCTTTCTTT. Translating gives CASSLISISFF.

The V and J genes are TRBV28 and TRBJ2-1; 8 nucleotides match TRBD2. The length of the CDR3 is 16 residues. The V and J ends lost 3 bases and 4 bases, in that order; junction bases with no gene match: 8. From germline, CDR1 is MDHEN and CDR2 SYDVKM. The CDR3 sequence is CASSFSTSGSYNEQFF. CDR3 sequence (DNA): TGTGCCAGCAGTTTCTCCACTAGCGGCTCATACAATGAGCAGTTCTTC.

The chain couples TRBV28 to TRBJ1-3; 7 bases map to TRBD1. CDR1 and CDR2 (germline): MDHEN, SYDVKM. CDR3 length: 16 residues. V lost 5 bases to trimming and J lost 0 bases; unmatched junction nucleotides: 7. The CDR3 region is CASSKGGGNSGNTIYF. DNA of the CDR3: TGTGCCAGCAGTAAAGGGGGCGGCAACTCTGGAAACACCATATATTTT.

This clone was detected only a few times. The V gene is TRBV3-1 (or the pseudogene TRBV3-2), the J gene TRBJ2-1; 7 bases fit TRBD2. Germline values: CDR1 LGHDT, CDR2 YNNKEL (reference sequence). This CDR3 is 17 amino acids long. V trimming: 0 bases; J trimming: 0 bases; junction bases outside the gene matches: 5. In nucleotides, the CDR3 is TGTGCCAGCAGCCAAGATTCTGGCGGGAGCTCCTACAATGAGCAGTTCTTC. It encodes CASSQDSGGSSYNEQFF.

The CDR3, as DNA: TGTGCCAGCAGCTCCCAGGGGTTTGGCTCCTACGAGCAGTACTTC. As protein: CASSSQGFGSYEQYF. The rearrangement joins TRBV7-6 to TRBJ2-7; weak D call: TRBD1 (6 bases). Germline values: CDR1 SGHVS, CDR2 FNYEAQ. The CDR3 contains 15 residues. V lost 4 bases and J 0 bases, leaving 13 bases between the germline ends. The full variable domain, its missing parts supplied by reference TRBV7-6 and TRBJ2-7, is GAGVSQSPRYKVTKRGQDVALRCDPISGHVSLYWYRQALGQGPEFLTYFNYEAQQDKSGLPNDRFSAERPEGSISTLTIQRTEQRDSAMYRCASSSQGFGSYEQYFGPGTRLTVT.

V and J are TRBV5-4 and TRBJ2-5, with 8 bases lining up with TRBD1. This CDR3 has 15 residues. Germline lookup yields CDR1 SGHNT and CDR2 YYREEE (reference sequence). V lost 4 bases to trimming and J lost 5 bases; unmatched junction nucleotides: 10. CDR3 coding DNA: TGTGCCAGCAGCGGAGGGTCAGGGGGCGTTGAGACCCAGTACTTC. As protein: CASSGGSGGVETQYF.